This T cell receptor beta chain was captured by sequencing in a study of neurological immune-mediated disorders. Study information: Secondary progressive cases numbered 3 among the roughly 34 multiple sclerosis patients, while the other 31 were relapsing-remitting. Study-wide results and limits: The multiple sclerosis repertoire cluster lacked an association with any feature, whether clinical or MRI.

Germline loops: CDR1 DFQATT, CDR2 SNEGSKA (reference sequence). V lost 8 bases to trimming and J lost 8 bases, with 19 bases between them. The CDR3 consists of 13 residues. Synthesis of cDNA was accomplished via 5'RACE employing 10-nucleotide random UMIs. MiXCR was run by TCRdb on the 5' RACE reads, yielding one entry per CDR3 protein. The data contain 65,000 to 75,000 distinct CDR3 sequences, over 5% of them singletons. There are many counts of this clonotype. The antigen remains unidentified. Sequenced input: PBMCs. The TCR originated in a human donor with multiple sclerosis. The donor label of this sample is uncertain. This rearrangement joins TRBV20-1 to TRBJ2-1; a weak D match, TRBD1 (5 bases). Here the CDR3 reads CSLTSQGEDEQFF. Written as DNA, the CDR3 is TGCAGTCTCACCTCCCAGGGTGAGGATGAGCAGTTCTTC.